The rows below give T cell receptor beta chains drawn from one sample of a study of read filtering for tumor transcriptome and immune sequencing. TCRdb passed the reads through MiXCR, listing each CDR3 protein once. Here the sample spans about 90,000 distinct CDR3 sequences, around 12% being singletons. Sample: a population of CD138-negative cells sorted from bone marrow. The receptor set was obtained from a donor at least 40 years old with multiple myeloma. Each CDR3 is given with its conserved first and last residue. The order of the fields is clone size, V gene, J gene, D gene, CDR3 protein, CDR3 DNA. A D gene is named only where the DNA matches it firmly. Size tells how often a clone was seen (once, few, many) or the class of an expanded clone, and some rows leave it out.

>many|TRBV5-5|TRBJ1-4|NA
CASRRSNEKLFF
TGTGCCAGCAGAAGGAGTAATGAAAAACTGTTTTTT
>many|TRBV4-1|TRBJ2-3|NA
CASRPLYRTDTQYF
TGCGCCAGCAGGCCGTTATATAGGACAGATACGCAGTATTTT
>few|TRBV12-3/TRBV12-4|TRBJ2-1|NA
CASSPGASRDNEQFF
TGTGCCAGCAGCCCAGGGGCTAGCCGCGACAATGAGCAGTTCTTC
>NA|TRBV7-2|TRBJ2-2|NA
CASSPIISNTGELFF
TGTGCCAGCAGCCCCATCATCTCTAACACCGGGGAGCTGTTTTTT
>many|TRBV6-5|TRBJ1-1|TRBD1
CASSPRQGAKGNTEAFF
TGTGCCAGCAGCCCAAGACAGGGGGCCAAGGGGAACACTGAAGCTTTCTTT
>NA|TRBV20-1|TRBJ1-5|TRBD1
CSALRVGQAIDQPQHF
TGCAGTGCCCTCAGAGTGGGACAGGCTATAGATCAGCCCCAGCATTTT
>many|TRBV19|TRBJ1-5|NA
CASSIQPGNQLRPQHF
TGTGCCAGTAGTATACAACCGGGAAATCAATTGCGGCCCCAGCATTTT
>few|TRBV3-1|TRBJ2-1|TRBD1
CASSEPTGTGPLNEQFF
TGTGCCAGCAGCGAACCCACCGGGACAGGGCCGCTAAATGAGCAGTTCTTC
>NA|TRBV3-1|TRBJ2-7|NA
CASSQDSTGATNYEQYF
TGTGCCAGCAGTCAAGATTCTACGGGGGCTACTAATTACGAGCAGTACTTC
>many|TRBV20-1|TRBJ2-3|TRBD2
CSALAGGSDTQYF
TGCAGTGCTCTAGCGGGAGGCTCAGATACGCAGTATTTT
>many|TRBV7-2|TRBJ2-1|NA
CASSPSVVLTYNEQFF
TGTGCCAGCAGCCCCTCTGTCGTACTAACCTACAATGAGCAGTTCTTC
>many|TRBV27|TRBJ2-1|TRBD2
CASSRTGTSATYEQFF
TGTGCCAGCAGCCGTACCGGGACTAGCGCGACTTATGAGCAGTTCTTC
>many|TRBV2|TRBJ2-2|NA
CASSGLPGTGPNTGELFF
TGTGCCAGCAGTGGACTCCCGGGGACTGGCCCGAACACCGGGGAGCTGTTTTTT
>many|TRBV5-1|TRBJ2-5|TRBD2
CASSDFAGEETQYF
TGCGCCAGCAGTGATTTTGCGGGAGAAGAGACCCAGTACTTC
>many|TRBV25-1|TRBJ2-7|NA
CASGAPEEQYF
TGTGCCAGCGGAGCTCCGGAAGAGCAGTACTTC
>many|TRBV6-5|TRBJ2-7|NA
CASSRRVSASYEQYF
TGTGCCAGCAGCCGACGGGTCTCTGCCTCCTACGAGCAGTACTTC
>many|TRBV24-1|TRBJ2-3|TRBD1
CATSDSNRGSTDTQYF
TGTGCCACCAGTGATTCCAACAGGGGCAGCACAGATACGCAGTATTTT
>many|TRBV7-2|TRBJ2-1|NA
CATGRQAARRVYNEQFF
TGTGCCACAGGGCGACAGGCCGCGCGACGGGTATACAATGAGCAGTTCTTC
>many|TRBV5-1|TRBJ2-1|NA
CASSLFIGDQLYNEQFF
TGCGCCAGCAGCTTGTTCATCGGGGACCAGCTCTACAATGAGCAGTTCTTC
>many|TRBV7-9|TRBJ2-3|NA
CASSLQRTDTQYF
TGTGCCAGCAGCTTGCAACGGACGGATACGCAGTATTTT
>many|TRBV5-1|TRBJ1-2|NA
CASSLPEGVGYTF
TGCGCCAGCAGCCTCCCGGAGGGGGTCGGCTACACCTTC
>few|TRBV4-1|TRBJ2-3|NA
CASSLWVPTDTQYF
TGCGCCAGCAGCTTGTGGGTACCCACAGATACGCAGTATTTT
>many|TRBV19|TRBJ2-6|NA
CASDDSTGANVLTF
TGTGCCAGTGATGACAGCACTGGGGCCAACGTCCTGACTTTC
>many|TRBV24-1|TRBJ2-1|TRBD1
CATRDRVNEQFF
TGTGCCACCCGCGACAGGGTCAATGAGCAGTTCTTC
>many|TRBV7-9|TRBJ2-1|NA
CASSLVPLDEQFF
TGTGCCAGCAGCTTAGTCCCATTGGATGAGCAGTTCTTC
>few|TRBV27|TRBJ2-1|NA
CASSIMGGGFNEQFF
TGTGCCAGCAGTATTATGGGGGGGGGCTTCAATGAGCAGTTCTTC
>many|TRBV20-1|TRBJ2-1|TRBD2
CSARDVAGQTRNEQFF
TGCAGTGCTAGAGACGTAGCGGGCCAGACCCGCAATGAGCAGTTCTTC
>many|TRBV29-1|TRBJ1-2|NA
CSVRVNYGYTF
TGCAGCGTTCGAGTGAACTATGGCTACACCTTC
>many|TRBV18|TRBJ1-1|NA
CASSPRPPGENTEAFF
TGTGCCAGCTCACCAAGGCCCCCAGGGGAGAACACTGAAGCTTTCTTT
>many|TRBV29-1|TRBJ2-1|TRBD2
CSVAWSGNNEQFF
TGCAGCGTTGCCTGGAGCGGGAACAATGAGCAGTTCTTC
>many|TRBV7-2|TRBJ2-3|TRBD2
CASSLGLAGAYYTDTQYF
TGTGCCAGCAGCTTAGGACTAGCGGGAGCATATTACACAGATACGCAGTATTTT
>many|TRBV6-1|TRBJ2-7|TRBD2
CASSDAGTSGMYEQYF
TGTGCCAGCAGTGACGCAGGGACTAGCGGGATGTACGAGCAGTACTTC
>many|TRBV6-5|TRBJ1-3|TRBD1
CASSKQTGGSGNTIYF
TGTGCCAGCAGTAAACAGACAGGGGGCTCTGGAAACACCATATATTTT
>many|TRBV20-1|TRBJ2-1|NA
CSARGRSSYNEQFF
TGCAGTGCTAGAGGGAGAAGCTCCTACAATGAGCAGTTCTTC
>many|TRBV5-1|TRBJ2-3|NA
CASSLPQDTDTQYF
TGCGCCAGCAGCTTGCCACAGGACACAGATACGCAGTATTTT
>many|TRBV19|TRBJ1-5|NA
CASSMGRGSNQPQHF
TGTGCCAGTAGTATGGGGCGGGGGAGCAATCAGCCCCAGCATTTT
>NA|TRBV3-1|TRBJ2-2|TRBD2
CASSLSGRAGTGELFF
TGTGCCAGCAGTCTTAGCGGGAGGGCCGGCACCGGGGAGCTGTTTTTT